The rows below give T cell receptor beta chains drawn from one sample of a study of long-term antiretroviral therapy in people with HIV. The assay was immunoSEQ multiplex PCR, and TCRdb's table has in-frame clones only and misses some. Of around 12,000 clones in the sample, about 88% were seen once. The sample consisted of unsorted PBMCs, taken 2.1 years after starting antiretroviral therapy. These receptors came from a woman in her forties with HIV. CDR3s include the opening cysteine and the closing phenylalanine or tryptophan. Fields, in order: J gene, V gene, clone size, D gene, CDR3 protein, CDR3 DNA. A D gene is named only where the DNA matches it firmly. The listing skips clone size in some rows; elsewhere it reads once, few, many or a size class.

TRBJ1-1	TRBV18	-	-	CASSPRQGGWGTEAFF	TGTGCCAGCTCACCAAGGCAGGGTGGATGGGGCACTGAAGCTTTCTTT
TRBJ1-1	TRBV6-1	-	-	CASSRQKNTEAFF	TGTGCCAGCAGCCGACAGAAGAACACTGAAGCTTTCTTT
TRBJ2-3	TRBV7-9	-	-	CASSWGEFDTQYF	TGTGCCAGCAGCTGGGGGGAATTTGATACGCAGTATTTT
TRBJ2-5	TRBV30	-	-	CAWSEAGQTQYF	TGTGCCTGGAGTGAAGCAGGGCAGACCCAGTACTTC
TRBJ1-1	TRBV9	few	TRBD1	CASSGGTGGAGNTEAFF	TGTGCCAGCAGCGGAGGGACAGGGGGCGCGGGGAACACTGAAGCTTTCTTT
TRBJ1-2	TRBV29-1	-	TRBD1	CSVDRGANYGYTF	TGCAGCGTGGACAGGGGAGCTAACTATGGCTACACCTTC
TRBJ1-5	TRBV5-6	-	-	CASSLGWWGGNQPQHF	TGTGCCAGCAGCTTGGGGTGGTGGGGAGGCAATCAGCCCCAGCATTTT
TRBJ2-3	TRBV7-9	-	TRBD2	CASSLSGLAGQDTQYF	TGTGCCAGCAGCTTATCGGGACTAGCGGGGCAGGATACGCAGTATTTT
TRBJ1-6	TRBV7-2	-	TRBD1	CASSHPGQGASSYNSPLHF	TGTGCCAGCAGCCACCCGGGACAGGGGGCGAGCTCCTATAATTCACCCCTCCACTTT
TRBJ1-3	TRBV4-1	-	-	CASSPPGSRSGNTIYF	TGCGCCAGCAGCCCCCCGGGCTCGCGCTCTGGAAACACCATATATTTT
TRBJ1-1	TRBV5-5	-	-	CASSLGGNTEAFF	TGTGCCAGCAGCTTGGGGGGAAACACTGAAGCTTTCTTT
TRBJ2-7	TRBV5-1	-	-	CASSLTGEAYEQYF	TGCGCCAGCAGCTTGACGGGCGAGGCCTACGAGCAGTACTTC
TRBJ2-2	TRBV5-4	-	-	CASSLDQLTTGELFF	TGTGCCAGCAGCTTGGACCAATTGACGACCGGGGAGCTGTTTTTT
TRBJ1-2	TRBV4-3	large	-	CASSQDWGGIGYTF	TGCGCCAGCAGCCAAGATTGGGGGGGCATTGGCTACACCTTC
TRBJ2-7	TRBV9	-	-	CASSVGSLGGSEQYF	TGTGCCAGCAGCGTAGGGAGCCTAGGAGGGAGCGAGCAGTACTTC
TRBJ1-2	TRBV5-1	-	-	CASSLDQGDGYTF	TGCGCCAGCAGCTTGGATCAGGGAGATGGCTACACCTTC
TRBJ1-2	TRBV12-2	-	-	CASRLAQVYRHNYGYTF	TGTGCAAGTCGCTTAGCGCAAGTGTACAGGCACAACTATGGCTACACCTTC
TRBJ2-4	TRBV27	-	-	CASSPRQIAKNIQYF	TGTGCCAGCAGTCCAAGACAGATAGCCAAAAACATTCAGTACTTC
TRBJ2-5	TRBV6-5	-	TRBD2	CASSRGGGDIETQYF	TGTGCCAGCAGTCGGGGCGGGGGAGATATTGAGACCCAGTACTTC
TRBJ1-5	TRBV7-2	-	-	CASSSRTGARNQPQHF	TGTGCCAGCAGCTCAAGAACGGGGGCCCGCAATCAGCCCCAGCATTTT
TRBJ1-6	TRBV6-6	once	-	CASTVIHNSPLHF	TGTGCCAGCACGGTAATCCACAATTCACCCCTCCACTTT
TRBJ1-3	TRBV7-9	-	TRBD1	CASSLSGTGSGNTIYF	TGTGCCAGCAGCTTAAGCGGGACAGGGAGCGGAAACACCATATATTTT
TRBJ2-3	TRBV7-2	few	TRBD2	CASIHSRRGTNTDTQYF	TGTGCCAGCATCCACTCCCGGCGGGGGACCAACACAGATACGCAGTATTTT
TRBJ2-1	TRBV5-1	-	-	CASSLGGFVNEQFF	TGCGCCAGCAGCTTGGGGGGTTTTGTCAATGAGCAGTTCTTC
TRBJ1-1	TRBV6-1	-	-	CASSPMLGGREAFF	TGTGCCAGCAGCCCCATGTTGGGGGGGAGAGAAGCTTTCTTT
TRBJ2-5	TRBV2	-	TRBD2	CASSREGRVQETQYF	TGTGCCAGCAGCCGAGAGGGGAGGGTTCAAGAGACCCAGTACTTC
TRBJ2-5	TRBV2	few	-	CASSELAPTLQETQYF	TGTGCCAGCAGTGAGCTAGCACCGACCTTACAAGAGACCCAGTACTTC
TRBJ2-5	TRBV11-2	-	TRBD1	CASSLADRDVKTQYF	TGTGCCAGCAGCCTCGCGGACAGGGACGTTAAGACCCAGTACTTC
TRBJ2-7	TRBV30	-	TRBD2	CAWGRGGAPYEQYF	TGTGCCTGGGGCCGGGGAGGGGCGCCCTACGAGCAGTACTTC
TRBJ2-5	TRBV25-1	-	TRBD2	CASSDGRGVETQYF	TGTGCCAGCAGTGACGGGAGGGGGGTGGAGACCCAGTACTTC
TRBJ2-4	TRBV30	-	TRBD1	CAWSAGTGFAKNIQYF	TGTGCCTGGAGTGCCGGGACAGGCTTTGCCAAAAACATTCAGTACTTC
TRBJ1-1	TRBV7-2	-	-	CASSLAQLTEAFF	TGTGCCAGCAGCTTAGCGCAGTTAACTGAAGCTTTCTTT
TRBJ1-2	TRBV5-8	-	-	CASRKGRAVSDYGYTF	TGTGCCAGCAGGAAAGGGAGGGCGGTTTCAGACTATGGCTACACCTTC
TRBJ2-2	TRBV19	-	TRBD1	CASSSGQGLTGELFF	TGTGCCAGTAGTTCGGGACAGGGACTTACCGGGGAGCTGTTTTTT
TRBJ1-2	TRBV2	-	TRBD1	CASSVQGLDGYTF	TGTGCCAGCAGTGTACAGGGGCTCGATGGCTACACCTTC
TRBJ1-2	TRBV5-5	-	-	CASSKRVGHGYTF	TGTGCCAGCAGCAAAAGGGTCGGGCATGGCTACACCTTC
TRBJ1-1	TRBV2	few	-	CASLPGQGNTEAFF	TGTGCCAGCCTTCCGGGACAAGGGAACACTGAAGCTTTCTTT
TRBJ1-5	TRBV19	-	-	CASSIGVGNSNQPQHF	TGTGCCAGTAGTATTGGGGTTGGCAATAGCAATCAGCCCCAGCATTTT
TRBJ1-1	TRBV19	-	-	CASSIKGNTEAFF	TGTGCCAGTAGTATTAAGGGGAACACTGAAGCTTTCTTT
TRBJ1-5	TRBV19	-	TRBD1	CASSPNKDRGRFTPHQPQHF	TGTGCCAGTAGCCCCAACAAGGACAGGGGGCGATTCACGCCCCATCAGCCCCAGCATTTT